The 23 T cell receptor beta chains in this list originate from one sample, sequenced in a study of blood T cell repertoires in COVID-19. Generated by immunoSEQ multiplex PCR, the TCRdb table keeps only in-frame clones and is missing some. The sample yields fewer than 300,000 clones, around 90% seen once. The sample was PBMCs or T cells enriched from blood (not recorded which). These receptors were collected from a woman in her twenties or thirties who had recovered from COVID-19.

This chain links TRBV4-1 with TRBJ1-5; D uncertain. Germline V gene sequence: CDR1 MGHRA, CDR2 YSYEKL. V lost 0 bases to trimming and J lost 1 base, with 10 bases between them. The CDR3 extends over 16 amino acids. The CDR3 reads CASSQDSGLSNQPQHF. The CDR3 coding sequence is TGCGCCAGCAGCCAAGATAGTGGGCTCAGCAATCAGCCCCAGCATTTT.

The V and J genes are TRBV28 and TRBJ1-4; D is perhaps TRBD1 (5 bases). Germline assignment: CDR1 MDHEN and CDR2 SYDVKM. V lost 3 bases, J lost 0 bases, and 8 bases lay in between. This CDR3 has 15 amino acids. CDR3 amino acids: CASSLGGPTNEKLFF. CDR3 nucleotide sequence: TGTGCCAGCAGTTTGGGGGGACCAACTAATGAAAAACTGTTTTTT.

The chain links TRBV2 to TRBJ1-5; possible D gene TRBD1, 6 bases. CDR3 size: 14 residues. Germline V gene data show CDR1 as SNHLY and CDR2 as FYNNEI. Trimming took 4 bases from V and 3 from J, leaving 10 bases between them. CDR3 in amino acids: CASSADRYNQPQHF. CDR3 DNA sequence: TGTGCCAGCAGTGCGGACAGATACAATCAGCCCCAGCATTTT. The full variable domain, with the rest looked up from reference TRBV2 and TRBJ1-5, is EPEVTQTPSHQVTQMGQEVILRCVPISNHLYFYWYRQILGQKVEFLVSFYNNEISEKSEIFDDQFSVERPDGSNFTLKIRSTKLEDSAMYFCASSADRYNQPQHFGDGTRLSIL.

J is TRBJ2-3 and V is TRBV28; no reliable D call. Germline loops: CDR1 MDHEN, CDR2 SYDVKM. The CDR3 length is 14 residues. V was trimmed by 3 bases and J by 6 bases, leaving 13 bases between them. As DNA, the CDR3 is TGTGCCAGCAGTTTCGAACAGTTCTTGGATACGCAGTATTTT. Its protein is CASSFEQFLDTQYF.

The rearrangement joins TRBV28 to TRBJ1-1, with D maybe TRBD1 (5 bases). The CDR3 extends over 14 amino acids. Germline CDR1 is MDHEN and CDR2 is SYDVKM. V was trimmed by 3 bases and J by 7 bases, leaving 15 bases between them. The CDR3 nucleotides read TGTGCCAGCAGTTTCCCTCTGGGGCGCGGTGAAGCTTTCTTT. Translating it yields CASSFPLGRGEAFF.

J is TRBJ1-1 and V is TRBV18; D not resolved. The CDR3 covers 13 residues. CDR1 and CDR2 from the germline V gene are KGHSH and LQKENI. Trimming pared 3 bases from V and 1 base from J, leaving 6 bases between. The CDR3 protein is CASSPNGNTEAFF. The CDR3 region has the DNA TGTGCCAGCTCACCTAACGGGAACACTGAAGCTTTCTTT.

The chain couples TRBV30 to TRBJ1-2, with D possibly TRBD1 on 5 matching bases. Germline V gene sequence: CDR1 GTSNPN, CDR2 SVGIG (reference sequence). The CDR3 loop spans 14 amino acids. V lost 4 bases to trimming and J lost 5 bases, with 17 bases between them. CDR3 loop: CAWNLARARYGYTF. CDR3 nucleotide sequence: TGTGCCTGGAACCTCGCCAGGGCGCGGTATGGCTACACCTTC.

The chain uses TRBV4-1 and TRBJ2-1; 9 bases align to TRBD2. V dropped 4 bases and J dropped 0; count of bases not matched to a gene: 7. The CDR3 sequence is 17 residues long. Germline V gene sequence: CDR1 MGHRA, CDR2 YSYEKL. The DNA of the CDR3 is TGCGCCAGCAGCCCGACGACTAGCGGCCACTCCTACAATGAGCAGTTCTTC. This sequence encodes CASSPTTSGHSYNEQFF.

This chain uses TRBV4-3 with TRBJ2-2, with 8 nucleotides matching TRBD2. V shed 1 base, J shed 2 bases, and the junction held 12 bases outside the gene matches. CDR3 size: 19 residues. CDR1 and CDR2 from the germline V gene are LGHNA and YSLEER. The CDR3 region has the DNA TGCGCCAGCAGCCAAGGGATACTAGCGGTGCCGATAAACACCGGGGAGCTGTTTTTT. It translates to CASSQGILAVPINTGELFF.

The V call is TRBV6-5, the J call TRBJ1-1; D possibly corresponds to TRBD1 (6 bases). The V gene's germline CDR1 is MNHEY and CDR2 SVGAGI. V dropped 0 bases and J dropped 5 bases, with 16 bases sitting between them. The CDR3 contains 16 residues. CDR3 coding DNA: TGTGCCAGCAGTTACTCGATGGGGGGGCGCGAAACTGAAGCTTTCTTT. Translated, it gives CASSYSMGGRETEAFF.

The chain uses TRBV9 and TRBJ2-1; maybe TRBD2 (5 bases). Between the trimmed V and J ends, which lost 3 bases and 6 bases, there was a span of 10 bases. The CDR3 contains 13 residues. Germline V gene data show CDR1 as SGDLS and CDR2 as YYNGEE. CDR3 sequence reads: CASSAYGGNEQFF. The CDR3 nucleotides read TGTGCCAGCAGCGCCTACGGAGGCAATGAGCAGTTCTTC.

The chain joins TRBV7-8 to TRBJ2-7, with 10 bases aligning to TRBD2. Germline CDR1 SGHVS, CDR2 FQNEAQ. The V segment lost 1 base and the J segment 6 bases; nucleotides outside the gene matches: 18. The CDR3 extends over 19 amino acids. The CDR3 DNA follows: TGTGCCAGCAGCTTAGTTGGTTGGGACAGCTGGACTAGCGGAGGCGAGCAGTACTTC. It yields the protein CASSLVGWDSWTSGGEQYF.

This rearrangement joins TRBV27 to TRBJ2-7, with TRBD1 as a possible D gene (5 bases). Germline V gene lookup returns CDR1 MNHEY and CDR2 SMNVEV (reference sequence). The CDR3 consists of 11 residues. Trimming shortened V by 4 bases and J by 5 bases, and 6 bases separated the two germline ends. The CDR3 bases are TGTGCCAGCAGTTCCAGGGACGAGCAGTACTTC. This sequence encodes CASSSRDEQYF.

This chain uses TRBV9 with TRBJ2-7, with 8 bases fitting TRBD2. Germline V gives CDR1 SGDLS, CDR2 YYNGEE. Trimming at V came to 4 bases and at J to 5 bases, leaving 5 bases not matched to a gene. CDR3 length: 13 residues. The DNA of the CDR3 is TGTGCCAGCAGCCCGAGCGGGAGAAACGAGCAGTACTTC. Translating gives CASSPSGRNEQYF.

This clone is a singleton in its sample. V gene TRBV7-4 combines with J gene TRBJ1-2; the match to TRBD1 covers 8 bases. The germline V gene has CDR1 SGHVT and CDR2 SQSDAQ. The CDR3 totals 16 residues. The J segment lost 5 bases and the V segment lost 4 bases, leaving 12 bases of the junction unmatched. The DNA of the CDR3 is TGTGCCAGCAGCTCCGACAGACAGGGGATAAAATATGGCTACACCTTC. This encodes CASSSDRQGIKYGYTF.

The genes are TRBV29-1 and TRBJ2-3; TRBD2 aligns across 9 bases. This CDR3 is 15 amino acids long. Germline V CDR1 and CDR2: SQVTM, ANQGSEA. V lost 6 bases to trimming and J lost 0 bases; unmatched junction nucleotides: 7. CDR3 region: CSVEGLAASTDTQYF. CDR3 bases: TGCAGCGTGGAGGGACTAGCAGCTAGCACAGATACGCAGTATTTT.

The rearrangement links TRBV7-9 to TRBJ1-2, with D possibly being TRBD1 (6 bases). CDR1 is SEHNR and CDR2 is FQNEAQ in the germline V gene (reference sequence). Trimming pared 3 bases from V and 0 bases from J, leaving 11 bases between. The CDR3 has 15 amino acids. Written as DNA, the CDR3 is TGTGCCAGCAGCTTGTCGGGACAACCTAACTATGGCTACACCTTC. Translating it yields CASSLSGQPNYGYTF.

The chain is built from TRBV4-3 and TRBJ1-1; 7 bases fit TRBD1. There are 15 residues in the CDR3. V gave up 1 base and J gave up 5 bases; unmatched junction bases: 7. Looked up from germline, CDR1 is LGHNA and CDR2 is YSLEER. The CDR3, as DNA: TGCGCCAGCAGCCAAGGAGTCGACAGGGTGACTGAAGCTTTCTTT. Translation gives CASSQGVDRVTEAFF.

This clone appeared a single time. The chain joins TRBV24-1 to TRBJ2-3; D is possibly TRBD2 (5 bases). V lost 5 bases, J lost 6 bases, and 11 bases lay in between. This CDR3 has 13 amino acids. Germline V gene lookup returns CDR1 KGHDR and CDR2 SFDVKD. The chain's CDR3 is CATSGPGLDTQYF. The CDR3 bases are TGTGCCACCAGTGGTCCGGGATTGGATACGCAGTATTTT.

The gene calls are TRBV7-2 and TRBJ2-4, with 8 nucleotides matching TRBD2. CDR3 length equals 18 residues. Germline V CDR1 and CDR2: SGHTA, FQGNSA. V shed 2 bases and J 1 base; nucleotides not matched to a gene: 10. In nucleotides, the CDR3 is TGTGCCAGCAGCTTAAACCCAGCGGGAGAAACCGCCAAAAACATTCAGTACTTC. It is translated as CASSLNPAGETAKNIQYF.

The V gene is TRBV3-1 (or the pseudogene TRBV3-2), the J gene TRBJ2-1, with TRBD2 identical over 9 bases. The CDR3 runs to 17 residues. Germline CDR1 reads LGHDT; CDR2 reads YNNKEL (reference sequence). V shed 0 bases, J shed 5 bases, and the junction held 8 bases outside the gene matches. CDR3 amino acids: CASSQDRGSGGHNEQFF. The CDR3 nucleotides read TGTGCCAGCAGCCAAGACAGAGGTAGCGGGGGACACAATGAGCAGTTCTTC.

The chain links TRBV6-2 or TRBV6-3 to TRBJ1-5, with a possible D match to TRBD1 (5 bases). V was pared by 2 bases and J by 6 bases, with 14 bases between. The CDR3 spans 15 residues. From germline, CDR1 is MNHEY and CDR2 SVGEGT. The CDR3 coding sequence is TGTGCCAGCAGTTACAGCAGGGTACAAGGTCAGCCCCAGCATTTT. Amino acid sequence: CASSYSRVQGQPQHF.

The chain couples TRBV7-8 to TRBJ1-1; D call uncertain. The germline V gene has CDR1 SGHVS and CDR2 FQNEAQ. There are 13 residues in the CDR3. V was clipped by 5 bases and J by 1 base, with 8 bases between them. The CDR3 region is CASSQGRNTEAFF. CDR3 nucleotide sequence: TGTGCCAGCAGCCAAGGGAGGAACACTGAAGCTTTCTTT.